Detailed here is one T cell receptor (beta chain). Its specificity is not known. The CDR3 extends over 13 amino acids. Trimming took off 7 bases at V and 5 bases at J, with 14 bases between the two ends. The data belong to a study of T cell responses to AZD1222 COVID-19 vaccine. The study's findings and limits: Among those given AZD1222, only 6 or 7 were seropositive at baseline.

The table came from immunoSEQ multiplex PCR; TCRdb's copy has only in-frame clones and leaves some out. This sample has roughly 170,000 clones; about nine tenths occur once, and the top ten carry about 3%. The source of this sequence is an adult in good health. Sequenced here: peripheral blood, sampled on day 0 of AZD1222 vaccination. This sequence joins TRBV12-3 or TRBV12-4 and TRBJ1-1, with a tentative D call TRBD1 (5 bases). The CDR3 bases are TGTGCCAGCATATTGGGGGGGTATACTGAAGCTTTCTTT. Translating gives CASILGGYTEAFF.